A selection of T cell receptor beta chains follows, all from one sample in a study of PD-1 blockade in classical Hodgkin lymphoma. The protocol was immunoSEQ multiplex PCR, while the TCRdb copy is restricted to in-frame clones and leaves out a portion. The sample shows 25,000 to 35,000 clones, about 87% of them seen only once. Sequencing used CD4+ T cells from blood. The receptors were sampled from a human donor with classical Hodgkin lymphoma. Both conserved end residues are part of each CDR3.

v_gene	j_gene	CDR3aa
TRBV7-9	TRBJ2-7	CASSRTSGSGDEQYF
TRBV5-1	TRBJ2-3	CASSLAPRYGLSDTQYF
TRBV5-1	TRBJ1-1	CASSSGGPRNTEAFF
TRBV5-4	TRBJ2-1	CASSPGTGKFF
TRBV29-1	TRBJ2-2	CSVGLGVRTGELFF
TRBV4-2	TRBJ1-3	CASSQEGLIRGVGGNTIYF
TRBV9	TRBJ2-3	CASSVEFDTQYF
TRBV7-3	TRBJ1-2	CASSEGLGYGYTF
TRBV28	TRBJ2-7	CASSVAGAKPYEQYF
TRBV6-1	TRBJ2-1	CASSEALRGWSYNEQFF
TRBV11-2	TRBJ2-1	CASSLESSRVHEQFF
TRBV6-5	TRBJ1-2	CAISPGTVYGYTF
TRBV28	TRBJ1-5	CASSLGATGPYSNQPQHF
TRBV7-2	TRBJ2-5	CASSPWRGRETQYF
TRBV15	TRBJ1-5	CATSRDQRGNQPQHF
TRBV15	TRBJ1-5	CATSLDRGRNQPQHF
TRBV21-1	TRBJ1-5	CASRSSPQHF
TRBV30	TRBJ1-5	CAWSPGINQPQHF
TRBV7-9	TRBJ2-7	CASSLARGTGIDYEQYF
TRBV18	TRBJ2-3	CASSPQRGPRDTQYF
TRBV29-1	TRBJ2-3	CSVWLSTDTQYF
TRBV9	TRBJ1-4	CASNLRGQSNEKLFF
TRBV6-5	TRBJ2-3	CARWTSGSADTQYF
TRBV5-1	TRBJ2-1	CASSWPLAGVRDEQFF
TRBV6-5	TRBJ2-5	CASSYSGRARETQYF
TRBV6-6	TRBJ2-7	CASSTGTSGYEQYF
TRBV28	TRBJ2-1	CASSSSSGGLHEQFF
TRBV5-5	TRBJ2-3	CASTYLGSGSGGSTDTQYF
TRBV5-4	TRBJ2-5	CASTRDGQETQYF
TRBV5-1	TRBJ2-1	CASSLALAGGNEQFF
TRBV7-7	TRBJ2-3	CASSIGTSGNTDTQYF
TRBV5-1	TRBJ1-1	CASSLATGGRDTEAFF
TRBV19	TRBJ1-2	CASRFGQGAGGYTF
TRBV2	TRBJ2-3	CASSERGTDTQYF
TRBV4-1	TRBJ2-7	CASSPGTITYEQYF
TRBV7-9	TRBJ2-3	CASSLERTGRTDTQYF
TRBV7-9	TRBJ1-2	CASSFPRGAKNYGYTF
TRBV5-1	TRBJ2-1	CASSSYGTGVNEQFF
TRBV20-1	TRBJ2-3	CSATVQFTQYF
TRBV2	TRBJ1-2	CASRNQDSYVDGYTF
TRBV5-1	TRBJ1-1	CASSNAGNTEAFF
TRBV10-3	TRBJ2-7	CAIRGQDNEQYF
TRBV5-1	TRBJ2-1	CASTSRPGQGENEQFF
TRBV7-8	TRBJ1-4	CASSGRQGAGNEKLFF
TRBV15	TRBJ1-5	CATSLETGYGPQHF
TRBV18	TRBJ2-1	CASSPRQGAGNEQFF
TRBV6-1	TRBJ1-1	CASSSTGSTEAFF